These T cell receptor beta chains were read from a single sample in a study of shared clonotypes between healthy human individuals. Generated by immunoSEQ multiplex PCR, the TCRdb table keeps only in-frame clones and is missing some. The sample has 600,000 to 750,000 clones; around 77% are singletons. Sequenced input: memory CD4+ T cells sorted from blood. These receptors came from a woman in her twenties or thirties in good health. Each CDR3 is given with its conserved first and last residue. The D gene is left open where the match is weak. Only some rows state a clone size, as once, few, many or a class for expanded clones.

>TRBJ2-1|few|TRBV11-2|.
TGTTCGTCGGGGGCAAACAATGAGCAGTTCTTC
CSSGANNEQFF
>TRBJ2-1|.|TRBV6-1|TRBD2
TGTGCCAGCAGTGCCCGCCCGGGACTAGCGGGAGTGAATGAGCAGTTCTTC
CASSARPGLAGVNEQFF
>TRBJ2-7|few|TRBV4-1|.
TGCGCCAGCACCTCCTACGAGCAGTACTTC
CASTSYEQYF
>TRBJ2-3|.|TRBV5-4|TRBD1
TGTGCCAGCAGGAAACAGGGGGCAACAGATACGCAGTATTTT
CASRKQGATDTQYF
>TRBJ1-3|.|TRBV18|.
TGTGCCAGCTCACCACCCACCTTCTCTGGAAACACCATATATTTT
CASSPPTFSGNTIYF
>TRBJ1-4|.|TRBV28|.
TGTGCCAGCTCCATTGATCGAAAACTGTTTTTT
CASSIDRKLFF
>TRBJ1-2|.|TRBV6-5|.
TGTGCCAGCAGAACCTCCGGCCGGGGCGGGGGCTACACCTTC
CASRTSGRGGGYTF
>TRBJ2-3|.|TRBV28|.
TGTGCCAGCGATTCATCGGGGGGCTTCACAGATACGCAGTATTTT
CASDSSGGFTDTQYF
>TRBJ2-1|.|TRBV27|TRBD2
TGTGCCAGCAGTTTAATAGGGACTAGCCTCAATGAGCAGTTCTTC
CASSLIGTSLNEQFF
>TRBJ2-1|.|TRBV2|TRBD2
TGTGCCAGCAGTTCAATAGCGGGAGCGGGCTACAATGAGCAGTTCTTC
CASSSIAGAGYNEQFF
>TRBJ1-2|.|TRBV19|.
TGTGCCAGTAGTATATCGGCTTCGGGGCAGAGCTATGGCTACACCTTC
CASSISASGQSYGYTF
>TRBJ2-1|many|TRBV5-1|TRBD2
TGCGCCAGCAGCCTGGCTAGCGGGGCTTACAATGAGCAGTTCTTC
CASSLASGAYNEQFF
>TRBJ2-1|.|TRBV2|.
TGTGCCAGCAGAGTCGGAGAGCAGTTCTTC
CASRVGEQFF
>TRBJ2-4|.|TRBV7-2|.
TGTGCCAGCAGCTTAGGGAGTATTCTGGTGTTCGGAAACATTCAGTACTTC
CASSLGSILVFGNIQYF
>TRBJ2-4|few|TRBV29-1|.
TGCAGCGCCGAGACAATGGGAGGTGGCATTCAGTACTTC
CSAETMGGGIQYF
>TRBJ2-1|few|TRBV2|TRBD2
TGTGCCAGCAGTGCGGCGGGAGGGCCCTCGCATGAGCAGTTCTTC
CASSAAGGPSHEQFF
>TRBJ1-5|.|TRBV5-1|TRBD1
TGCGCCAGCAGCGCGGAAGGGGGCGCGGGCAATCAGCCCCAGCATTTT
CASSAEGGAGNQPQHF
>TRBJ2-2|few|TRBV6-1|.
TGTGCCAGCAGTCGGGTTCCCACCGGGGAGCTGTTTTTT
CASSRVPTGELFF
>TRBJ1-5|once|TRBV18|.
TGTGCCAGCTCACGTGGACAGACTTATAGCAATCAGCCCCAGCATTTT
CASSRGQTYSNQPQHF
>TRBJ2-1|.|TRBV6-5|.
TGTGCCAGCAGTCGAATCTCAGGGGTGGACAATGAGCAGTTCTTC
CASSRISGVDNEQFF
>TRBJ2-1|.|TRBV7-6|.
TGTGCCAGCAGCCGCCGGAATGAGCAGTTCTTC
CASSRRNEQFF
>TRBJ2-1|.|TRBV29-1|.
TGCAGCGTTGAAAGGCCCAATCAAAATGAGCAGTTCTTC
CSVERPNQNEQFF
>TRBJ2-7|.|TRBV28|.
TGTGCCAGCAGTATACCGGGCCCCATGGAGGACGAGCAGTACTTC
CASSIPGPMEDEQYF
>TRBJ1-2|once|TRBV7-8|TRBD1
TGTGCCAGCAGCACACGGGACAGCCCTAGGGGCTACACCTTC
CASSTRDSPRGYTF
>TRBJ2-2|.|TRBV27|.
TGTGCCAGCAGTTTTGGATCGCACACCGGGGAGCTGTTTTTT
CASSFGSHTGELFF
>TRBJ2-5|.|TRBV18|.
TGTGCCAGCTCAAGTGGCCAAGAGACCCAGTACTTC
CASSSGQETQYF
>TRBJ2-2|.|TRBV19|.
TGTGCCAGTAGTTCACAGGTCGGGGAGCTGTTTTTT
CASSSQVGELFF
>TRBJ1-3|.|TRBV19|.
TGTGCCAGTACGACGAGGGCAGGTGGAAACACCATATATTTT
CASTTRAGGNTIYF
>TRBJ1-2|.|TRBV28|.
TGTGCCAGCAGTCCAACCGGAACGCAGGGTCACTATGGCTACACCTTC
CASSPTGTQGHYGYTF
>TRBJ2-6|.|TRBV5-1|.
TGCGCCAGCAGCGTCGAAGGGGGTACCTCTGGGGCCAACGTCCTGACTTTC
CASSVEGGTSGANVLTF
>TRBJ2-7|.|TRBV28|.
TGTGCCAGCAGTCCGATAGCCAGCTACGAGCAGTACTTC
CASSPIASYEQYF
>TRBJ1-5|once|TRBV2|.
TGTGCCAGCAGTGATGGGCAGTTGCATCAGCCCCAGCATTTT
CASSDGQLHQPQHF
>TRBJ1-3|few|TRBV7-3|.
TGTGCCAGCAGCTTTTACACAGGGCCCTTAGGAAACACCATATATTTT
CASSFYTGPLGNTIYF
>TRBJ2-7|.|TRBV5-1|TRBD2
TGCGCCAGCAGCCCTAGCGGGGGCGAGACCTACGAGCAGTACTTC
CASSPSGGETYEQYF
>TRBJ2-7|once|TRBV13|TRBD2
TGTGCCAGCAGCTCGGGACTAGCGGACTACGAGCAGTACTTC
CASSSGLADYEQYF
>TRBJ2-4|.|TRBV11-2|.
TGTGCCAGCAGCCCGGGGATACAAGCCAAAAACATTCAGTACTTC
CASSPGIQAKNIQYF
>TRBJ2-7|.|TRBV27|TRBD1
TGTGCCCCATTTAGGGGGACAGTTCCTAATGGGCAGTACTTC
CAPFRGTVPNGQYF
>TRBJ1-2|.|TRBV25-1|.
TGTGCCAGCAGTGAATGGGGGGAACTACCCCATGGCTACACCTTC
CASSEWGELPHGYTF
>TRBJ2-1|.|TRBV7-9|TRBD2
TGTGCCAGCAGCCCGAGGCGGACTAGCGGGCGGACCGACAATGAGCAGTTCTTC
CASSPRRTSGRTDNEQFF
>TRBJ2-6|.|TRBV7-9|.
TGTGCCAGCAGCCCAAGAGGATTCGGGGATGGGGCCAACGTCCTGACTTTC
CASSPRGFGDGANVLTF
>TRBJ2-7|once|TRBV6-1|.
TGTGCCAGCAGCCTATTACCGGACTCCTCCTACGAGCAGTACTTC
CASSLLPDSSYEQYF
>TRBJ2-5|.|TRBV5-1|.
TGCGCCAGCAGCTTCAGTCAGCAAGAGACCCAGTACTTC
CASSFSQQETQYF
>TRBJ2-5|.|TRBV18|.
TGTGCCAGCTCACCAACAAGGGGTCAAGAGACCCAGTACTTC
CASSPTRGQETQYF
>TRBJ2-3|few|TRBV18|.
TGTGCCAGCTCACCTCAGACAAGCGGGCTAGCAGATACGCAGTATTTT
CASSPQTSGLADTQYF
>TRBJ2-7|.|TRBV6-6|TRBD1
TGTGCCAGCAGTCGGACAGGGTTCGAGCAGTACTTC
CASSRTGFEQYF
>TRBJ2-3|.|TRBV6-5|TRBD2
TGTGCCAGCAGTTTACAGCGGGAGGGAGATACGCAGTATTTT
CASSLQREGDTQYF
>TRBJ1-4|many|TRBV19|.
TGTGCCAGTACCCGCCGGGCAGGGTCAACTAATGAAAAACTGTTTTTT
CASTRRAGSTNEKLFF
>TRBJ1-5|.|TRBV5-5|.
TGTGCCAGCAGCCGCAACGTTCAAGGGGCCGAGACCCAGCATTTT
CASSRNVQGAETQHF
>TRBJ2-1|.|TRBV11-3|.
TGTGCCAGCAGCTTTAGCCCGGAGCTCGGAGAGCAGTTCTTC
CASSFSPELGEQFF
>TRBJ2-7|once|TRBV10-3|.
TGTGCCACAATGGACGAGAGCTCCTACGAGCAGTACTTC
CATMDESSYEQYF